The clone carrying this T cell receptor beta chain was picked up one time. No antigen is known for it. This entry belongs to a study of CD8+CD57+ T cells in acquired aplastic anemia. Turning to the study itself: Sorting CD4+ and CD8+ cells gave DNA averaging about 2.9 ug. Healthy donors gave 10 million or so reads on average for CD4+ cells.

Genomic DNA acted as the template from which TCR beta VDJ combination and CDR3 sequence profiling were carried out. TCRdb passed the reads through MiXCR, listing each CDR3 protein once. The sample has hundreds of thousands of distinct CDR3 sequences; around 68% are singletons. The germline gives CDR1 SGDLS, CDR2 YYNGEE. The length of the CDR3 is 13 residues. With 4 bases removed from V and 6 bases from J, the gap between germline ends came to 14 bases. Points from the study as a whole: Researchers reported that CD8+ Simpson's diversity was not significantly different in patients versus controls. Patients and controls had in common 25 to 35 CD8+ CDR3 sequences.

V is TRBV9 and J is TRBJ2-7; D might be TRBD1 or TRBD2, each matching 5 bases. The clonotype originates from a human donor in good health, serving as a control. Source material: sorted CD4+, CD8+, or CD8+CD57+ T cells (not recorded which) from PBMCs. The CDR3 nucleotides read TGTGCCAGCAGCTTAGAGGGCAGGGCCGAGCAGTACTTC. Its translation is CASSLEGRAEQYF.